These T cell receptor beta chains were read from a single sample in a study of blood T cells in healthy people across ages. One entry per CDR3 protein, called by TCRdb with MiXCR from the 5' RACE reads. The repertoire holds more than 1.4 million distinct CDR3 sequences, approximately 42% seen once, with 6.5% to 10% in the top ten. Sequencing was carried out using blood. The receptors stem from a woman under 30 in good health. CDR3s include the opening cysteine and the closing phenylalanine or tryptophan. A D gene is named only where the DNA matches it firmly. Size is stated for part of the rows, as once, few or many counts, or as a class when the clone is expanded.

clone size	J gene	D gene	V gene	CDR3 DNA	CDR3 protein
few	TRBJ2-7	TRBD2	TRBV12-3/TRBV12-4	TGTGCCAGCAGCTTCATCATTAGCGGGACCTACGAGCAGTACTTC	CASSFIISGTYEQYF
.	TRBJ1-6	.	TRBV6-1	TGTGCCAGCAGTGAAGAGGTAGAGCCCAGAGATAATTCACCCCTCCACTTT	CASSEEVEPRDNSPLHF
.	TRBJ1-6	.	TRBV20-1	TGCAGTGCGAAAACAGGGAATTCACCCCTCCACTTT	CSAKTGNSPLHF
.	TRBJ1-5	.	TRBV12-3/TRBV12-4	TGTGCCAGCAGCTTCGACACACCTAGCAATCAGCCCCAGCATTTT	CASSFDTPSNQPQHF
.	TRBJ1-2	.	TRBV12-3/TRBV12-4	TGTGCCAGCAGTTGGGGGGGGATTGGCTACACCTTC	CASSWGGIGYTF
few	TRBJ2-7	TRBD1	TRBV7-2	TGTGCCAGCAGCTTCAGACAGGGGTCAGCTCTAGAGCAGTACTTC	CASSFRQGSALEQYF
.	TRBJ2-1	.	TRBV6-5	TGTGCCAGCAGTTCGAGGGCCAGGACACTATCCTACAATGAGCAGTTCTTC	CASSSRARTLSYNEQFF
.	TRBJ2-5	.	TRBV18	TGTGCCAGCTCATCCGACAAAACTCATATTAATGAGCAGTACTTC	CASSSDKTHINEQYF
.	TRBJ1-5	.	TRBV20-1	TGCAGTGCGGCAACAGTTCAGCCCCAGCATTTT	CSAATVQPQHF
few	TRBJ1-1	TRBD1	TRBV10-3	TGTGCCATCACTCAACAGGGGAGGAACACTGAAGCTTTCTTT	CAITQQGRNTEAFF
.	TRBJ2-7	TRBD1	TRBV4-1	TGCGCCAGCAGCCAAGAACCGGGACAGGGCCTCTACGAGCAGTACTTC	CASSQEPGQGLYEQYF
.	TRBJ2-2	TRBD2	TRBV11-2	TGTGCCAGCAGCCGCGGGACTAGTGGTAACACCGGGGAGCTGTTTTTT	CASSRGTSGNTGELFF
.	TRBJ2-1	TRBD1	TRBV29-1	TGCAGCGTGCCCCTCCGGACAGGGGGATACAATGAGCAGTTCTTC	CSVPLRTGGYNEQFF
.	TRBJ2-7	.	TRBV30	TGTGCCTGGAGATACCGGTCCGAGCAGTACTTC	CAWRYRSEQYF
few	TRBJ2-7	.	TRBV20-1	TGCAGTGCTAGAGATCAGAACCGGTTTTGGGAGCAGTACTTC	CSARDQNRFWEQYF
few	TRBJ2-1	.	TRBV2	TGTGCCAGCAGCGAGGGACATATCAATGAGCAGTTCTTC	CASSEGHINEQFF
few	TRBJ2-3	TRBD2	TRBV20-1	TGCAGTGCCATAACTAGCGGGAGGTTTACAGATACGCAGTATTTT	CSAITSGRFTDTQYF
.	TRBJ1-2	.	TRBV7-9	TGTGCCAGCAGGAATGGAGCAGGGGACTATGGCTACACCTTC	CASRNGAGDYGYTF
.	TRBJ2-7	.	TRBV18	TGTGCCAGCTCAATAACTCGGGTCAGCGCCTACGAGCAGTACTTC	CASSITRVSAYEQYF
.	TRBJ2-1	TRBD1	TRBV7-8	TGTGCCAGCAGCCAGGACAGGCTAACGGGGGAGCAGTTCTTC	CASSQDRLTGEQFF
.	TRBJ2-7	.	TRBV2	TGTGCCAGCAGTGCCAGGGCAACCTACGAGCAGTACTTC	CASSARATYEQYF
few	TRBJ2-7	TRBD1	TRBV25-1	TGTGCCAGTCGCGCTTCTCCGGGACAGACCAGCCCAATCTACGAGCAGTACTTC	CASRASPGQTSPIYEQYF
few	TRBJ1-4	.	TRBV7-9	TGTGCCAGCACTCCCCGGGGGGCTAATGAAAAACTGTTTTTT	CASTPRGANEKLFF
.	TRBJ2-3	.	TRBV2	TGTGCCAGCAGTGAAAGGATTAATAAAGGAGATACGCAGTATTTT	CASSERINKGDTQYF
.	TRBJ2-7	.	TRBV28	TGTGCCAGCAGCCTTATGTTAGGGGGATCCTACGAGCAGTACTTC	CASSLMLGGSYEQYF
.	TRBJ2-7	TRBD2	TRBV10-3	TGTGCCATCAGTAAAACCCAACTCCTAGCGGGAACCGGCTCCTACGAGCAGTACTTC	CAISKTQLLAGTGSYEQYF
few	TRBJ2-7	TRBD1	TRBV4-1	TGCGCCAGCAGCCAGGGACAGGGGATGTACGAGCAGTACTTC	CASSQGQGMYEQYF
.	TRBJ2-1	.	TRBV6-2/TRBV6-3	TGTGCCAGCAGTTACGCGCTACAGGGTCGGAATGAGCAGTTCTTC	CASSYALQGRNEQFF
few	TRBJ1-4	.	TRBV5-1	TGCGCCAGCAGCCAGCAGAACGGAATTGAAAAACTGTTTTTT	CASSQQNGIEKLFF
few	TRBJ2-7	.	TRBV6-1	TGTGCCAGCAGTGGTAAACAGGATTCCTCCTACGAGCAGTACTTC	CASSGKQDSSYEQYF
.	TRBJ2-5	TRBD2	TRBV5-1	TGCGCCAGCAGCTTCCTAGCGGTCCAAGAGACCCAGTACTTC	CASSFLAVQETQYF
few	TRBJ1-1	.	TRBV12-3/TRBV12-4	TGTGCCACTTCTTGGGCCGCGAGGGGTGAAGCTTTCTTT	CATSWAARGEAFF
.	TRBJ2-3	.	TRBV24-1	TGTGCCACCAGTGGTTGCGGGACGCAAAAAGCAGATACGCAGTATTTT	CATSGCGTQKADTQYF
.	TRBJ1-1	.	TRBV12-3/TRBV12-4	TGTGCCAGCACTGATACCGGGACACAGAACACTGAAGCTTTCTTT	CASTDTGTQNTEAFF
once	TRBJ2-1	.	TRBV2	TGTGCCAGCAGTGCTTTTAGCGGAAATTACAATGAGCAGTTCTTC	CASSAFSGNYNEQFF
.	TRBJ2-1	TRBD1	TRBV5-1	TGCGCCAGCTTACCTACAGGGGGCGCGCACAATGAGCAGTTCTTC	CASLPTGGAHNEQFF
.	TRBJ2-3	.	TRBV18	TGTGCCAGCTCACCACCGAGCGGGCCAGGGGATACGCAGTATTTT	CASSPPSGPGDTQYF
.	TRBJ2-3	TRBD2	TRBV20-1	TGCAGTGCTACTAGCGGGGGGGCGAGCACAGATACGCAGTATTTT	CSATSGGASTDTQYF
few	TRBJ2-7	.	TRBV28	TGTGCCAGCAGTACCAGTTGGGTCCGATCGGAGGGCAGTGGTTACGAGCAGTACTTC	CASSTSWVRSEGSGYEQYF
.	TRBJ2-3	TRBD2	TRBV12-3/TRBV12-4	TGTGCCAGCAGTTGGAGACGGTTGGGGAGGGCCACAGATACGCAGTATTTT	CASSWRRLGRATDTQYF
once	TRBJ1-2	.	TRBV20-1	TGCAGGCCGGAGGGTGGGGAAATAGGCGGCTACACCTTC	CRPEGGEIGGYTF
few	TRBJ2-7	.	TRBV27	TGTGCCAGCAGTCCCGGACAGCGTTTCTTCTACGAGCAGTACTTC	CASSPGQRFFYEQYF